This is a list of T cell receptor beta chains from one sample in a study of somatic mutations in cytotoxic T cells in rheumatoid arthritis. The protocol was immunoSEQ multiplex PCR, while the TCRdb copy is restricted to in-frame clones and leaves out a portion. The data contain roughly 15,000 clones, 70% to 85% of them singletons. The sequencing sample was made of CD8+ T cells sorted from blood. These receptors came from an adult with rheumatoid arthritis. The CDR3 runs from the conserved cysteine through the conserved F or W. D genes are given only for firm matches. Part of the rows lack a size; the others show once, few, many or a class for expanded clones.

v_gene: TRBV5-1
d_gene: TRBD2
abundance: .
j_gene: TRBJ2-5
CDR3aa: CASSYASGGPAQYF
CDR3nt: TGCGCCAGCAGCTACGCTAGCGGGGGCCCAGCCCAGTACTTC

v_gene: TRBV5-4
d_gene: .
abundance: .
j_gene: TRBJ1-1
CDR3aa: CASSYVSVNTEAFF
CDR3nt: TGTGCCAGCAGCTACGTGTCCGTGAACACTGAAGCTTTCTTT

v_gene: TRBV4-1
d_gene: .
abundance: .
j_gene: TRBJ2-7
CDR3aa: CASSQDLSAGYEQYF
CDR3nt: TGCGCCAGCAGCCAAGATCTTTCAGCAGGGTACGAGCAGTACTTC

v_gene: TRBV19
d_gene: .
abundance: .
j_gene: TRBJ1-2
CDR3aa: CASSTGQILNYGYTF
CDR3nt: TGTGCCAGTAGTACCGGACAGATTCTTAACTATGGCTACACCTTC

v_gene: TRBV29-1
d_gene: .
abundance: .
j_gene: TRBJ2-2
CDR3aa: CSAVGVFGELFF
CDR3nt: TGCAGCGCCGTGGGGGTGTTTGGGGAGCTGTTTTTT

v_gene: TRBV7-9
d_gene: TRBD1
abundance: .
j_gene: TRBJ2-7
CDR3aa: CASSVGQGTDEQYF
CDR3nt: TGTGCCAGCAGCGTCGGACAGGGTACGGACGAGCAGTACTTC

v_gene: TRBV5-1
d_gene: TRBD1
abundance: .
j_gene: TRBJ2-5
CDR3aa: CASSQGQGIAETQYF
CDR3nt: TGCGCCAGCAGCCAGGGACAGGGGATAGCGGAGACCCAGTACTTC

v_gene: TRBV2
d_gene: .
abundance: few
j_gene: TRBJ2-7
CDR3aa: CASRNMGLHF
CDR3nt: TGTGCCAGCAGGAATATGGGACTCCACTTC

v_gene: TRBV6-5
d_gene: TRBD1
abundance: .
j_gene: TRBJ1-2
CDR3aa: CASSSGTGVYGYTF
CDR3nt: TGTGCCAGCAGCTCCGGGACAGGGGTTTATGGCTACACCTTC

v_gene: TRBV29-1
d_gene: .
abundance: .
j_gene: TRBJ1-2
CDR3aa: CSVEEGENYGYTF
CDR3nt: TGCAGCGTTGAAGAAGGGGAGAACTATGGCTACACCTTC

v_gene: TRBV5-4
d_gene: TRBD1
abundance: .
j_gene: TRBJ2-5
CDR3aa: CASSLFDRGVETQYF
CDR3nt: TGTGCCAGCAGCCTATTCGACAGGGGAGTAGAGACCCAGTACTTC

v_gene: TRBV7-6
d_gene: TRBD2
abundance: .
j_gene: TRBJ2-3
CDR3aa: CASSLTSGASTDTQYF
CDR3nt: TGTGCCAGCAGCTTAACTAGCGGGGCATCCACAGATACGCAGTATTTT

v_gene: TRBV9
d_gene: TRBD1
abundance: medium-sized
j_gene: TRBJ2-5
CDR3aa: CASSPTGGLSGETQYF
CDR3nt: TGTGCCAGCAGCCCCACAGGGGGCCTGTCAGGCGAGACCCAGTACTTC

v_gene: TRBV7-6
d_gene: .
abundance: .
j_gene: TRBJ2-7
CDR3aa: CASSLATGRGSYEQYF
CDR3nt: TGTGCCAGCAGCTTAGCGACCGGCAGGGGATCATACGAGCAGTACTTC

v_gene: TRBV2
d_gene: .
abundance: .
j_gene: TRBJ1-2
CDR3aa: CASSDRQAYVFHGYTF
CDR3nt: TGTGCCAGCAGTGACCGACAGGCCTATGTCTTCCATGGCTACACCTTC

v_gene: TRBV7-6
d_gene: .
abundance: .
j_gene: TRBJ1-5
CDR3aa: CASSLYPGDNQPQHF
CDR3nt: TGTGCCAGCAGCTTATATCCAGGGGACAATCAGCCCCAGCATTTT

v_gene: TRBV4-2
d_gene: .
abundance: few
j_gene: TRBJ1-1
CDR3aa: CASSQGDTEAFF
CDR3nt: TGTGCCAGCAGCCAAGGTGACACTGAAGCTTTCTTT

v_gene: TRBV19
d_gene: .
abundance: .
j_gene: TRBJ1-4
CDR3aa: CASSTLIRAVEKLFF
CDR3nt: TGTGCCAGTAGTACCTTAATAAGGGCAGTTGAAAAACTGTTTTTT

v_gene: TRBV5-6
d_gene: TRBD2
abundance: .
j_gene: TRBJ2-2
CDR3aa: CASSLGVISGSYTGELFF
CDR3nt: TGTGCCAGCAGCTTGGGGGTAATAAGCGGGAGTTATACCGGGGAGCTGTTTTTT

v_gene: TRBV19
d_gene: .
abundance: .
j_gene: TRBJ1-4
CDR3aa: CASSMKGLGPNEKLFF
CDR3nt: TGTGCCAGTAGTATGAAGGGACTCGGTCCTAATGAAAAACTGTTTTTT

v_gene: TRBV4-1
d_gene: TRBD2
abundance: .
j_gene: TRBJ2-3
CDR3aa: CASSQDPLAGVITDTQYF
CDR3nt: TGCGCCAGCAGCCAAGACCCACTAGCGGGAGTTATCACAGATACGCAGTATTTT

v_gene: TRBV10-3
d_gene: .
abundance: few
j_gene: TRBJ1-1
CDR3aa: CAIRDTVGEAFF
CDR3nt: TGTGCCATCAGGGACACGGTTGGTGAAGCTTTCTTT

v_gene: TRBV7-6
d_gene: TRBD2
abundance: few
j_gene: TRBJ2-1
CDR3aa: CASSLSSGSSYNEQFF
CDR3nt: TGTGCCAGCAGCTTAAGTAGCGGGAGCTCCTACAATGAGCAGTTCTTC